Listed here are 5 T cell receptor beta chains from one sample, sequenced in a study of radiotherapy plus CTLA-4 blockade in lung cancer. TCRdb keeps only in-frame clones here, not all; method: immunoSEQ multiplex PCR. Here the sample spans 55,000 to 85,000 clones, less than 85% being singletons. The specimen comprised peripheral blood, sampled from a patient treated with radiotherapy plus ipilimumab. The receptor source for this set is a human donor with non-small cell lung cancer whose response to radiotherapy plus ipilimumab could not be evaluated. Some clones in this sample may be carry-over from other donors' samples.

V gene TRBV2 combines with J gene TRBJ2-2, with 9 bases fitting TRBD2. There are 15 residues in the CDR3. V trimming: 4 bases; J trimming: 3 bases; junction bases outside the gene matches: 3. Looked up from germline, CDR1 is SNHLY and CDR2 is FYNNEI. In DNA, the CDR3 is TGTGCCAGCAGTGCGCTAGCGGGGTACACCGGGGAGCTGTTTTTT. Its translation is CASSALAGYTGELFF.

This clone has a handful of counts. The rearrangement links TRBV19 to TRBJ1-2, with TRBD1 as a possible D gene (6 bases). The length of the CDR3 is 14 residues. CDR1 and CDR2 (germline): LNHDA, SQIVND (reference sequence). The V end was cut by 5 bases, the J end by 3 bases, with 13 bases between. The CDR3 sequence is CASSHQGHHYGYTF. The CDR3 DNA reads as TGTGCCAGTAGTCATCAGGGACACCACTATGGCTACACCTTC.

There are a few counts of this clone. The rearrangement joins TRBV7-9 to TRBJ1-2; D call uncertain. The germline CDR1 and CDR2 sequences are SEHNR and FQNEAQ (reference sequence). The CDR3 loop spans 13 amino acids. The ends were cut back, 1 base at V and 8 bases at J, with 11 bases in the middle. The DNA of the CDR3 is TGTGCCAGCAGCTTAGTAGAAGGAGAGGGCTACACCTTC. This encodes CASSLVEGEGYTF. The full variable domain, in which reference TRBV7-9 and TRBJ1-2 provide the parts outside the CDR3, is DTGVSQNPRHKITKRGQNVTFRCDPISEHNRLYWYRQTLGQGPEFLTYFQNEAQLEKSRLLSDRFSAERPKGSFSTLEIQRTEQGDSAMYLCASSLVEGEGYTFGSGTRLTVV.

This clone was seen more than once but under ten times. The V and J genes are TRBV28 and TRBJ1-1; D remains ambiguous. Germline V gives CDR1 MDHEN, CDR2 SYDVKM. V shed 2 bases and J shed 1 base, with 5 bases lying between them. CDR3 length: 13 amino acids. The CDR3 loop is CASSLRRNTEAFF. CDR3 nucleotides: TGTGCCAGCAGTTTAAGGAGGAACACTGAAGCTTTCTTT.

The V and J genes are TRBV5-4 and TRBJ2-2, with 13 bases aligning to TRBD2. Unmatched junction bases numbered 9, after V lost 4 bases and J lost 3 bases. CDR1 is SGHNT and CDR2 is YYREEE in the germline V gene (reference sequence). CDR3 length: 18 residues. Here the CDR3 reads CASSTDTSGGAHTGELFF. The CDR3 nucleotides read TGTGCCAGCAGCACTGATACTAGCGGGGGGGCGCACACCGGGGAGCTGTTTTTT.